Sequencing of this T cell receptor (beta chain) was carried out in a study of cytomegalovirus exposure and HLA in healthy donors. Study-level findings and limits: In vitro, three CMV-associated chains proved specific for CMV antigens.

PCR primers comprised 60 Vbeta and 13 Jbeta primers. TCRdb's copy holds only in-frame clones and misses some; the assay was immunoSEQ multiplex PCR. Among about 130,000 clones, over 65% were seen once, and the ten largest hold around 2.1%. Details on this clone: Its matching antigen is unknown.

Germline V lookup: CDR1 GTSNPN, CDR2 SVGIG (reference sequence). The CDR3 runs 18 residues. Between the trimmed V and J ends, which lost 1 base and 7 bases, there was a span of 23 bases. Donors counted as nominally healthy when sampled, yet unrecorded immune exposures were likely. The source is a man aged 50 or older in good health and CMV-seronegative. The J gene is TRBJ1-6, the V gene TRBV30; no firm D call. The sequenced sample was PBMCs. The CDR3 reads CAWSARFVRQGPNSPLHF. The CDR3 nucleotides are TGTGCCTGGAGTGCCCGATTCGTAAGACAAGGCCCCAATTCACCCCTCCACTTT.